The sequence of this TCR beta chain was determined in a study of cytomegalovirus exposure and HLA in healthy donors. General study results and limits: TRBV6-2, TRBV6-3 and other indistinguishable V segments were excluded.

The PCR employed 60 Vbeta primers together with 13 Jbeta primers. Method: immunoSEQ multiplex PCR; TCRdb's copy keeps in-frame clones and lacks some. The sample yields about 160,000 clones, about 80% seen once. As for this clone: The antigen remains unidentified.

Germline loops: CDR1 SQVTM, CDR2 ANQGSEA. The CDR3 totals 14 residues. The gene calls are TRBV29-1 and TRBJ2-5; TRBD1 is a possible D gene (6 bases). The J call may be faulty, since TRBJ2-7 better matches the DNA end. This TCR was recovered from a female donor in good health and CMV-seronegative. The material sequenced was PBMCs. The CDR3, as DNA: TGCAGCGTCGCAGACAGGAGAAGCACCCACGAGCAGTACTTC. The encoded protein is CSVADRRSTHEQYF.